The present TCR beta chain was sequenced within a study of T cells in Graves' hyperthyroidism and ophthalmopathy. Researchers took RNA transcripts and amplified the TCR beta CDR3 regions from them. Primed by the HTBI set, a first-round RT-PCR was run on the TCR CDR3. One entry per CDR3 protein, called by TCRdb with MiXCR from the multiplex PCR reads. The sample shows some 500,000 distinct CDR3 sequences, around 16% of them seen only once. V dropped 5 bases and J dropped 0 bases, with 15 bases sitting between them. CDR1 is SEHNR, CDR2 FQNEAQ, per germline (reference sequence). The CDR3 has 16 amino acids. This clonotype occurred many times.

This sequence joins TRBV7-9 and TRBJ2-3, with a tentative D call TRBD2 (6 bases). What was sequenced was blood. This TCR was sampled from a young woman with Graves' ophthalmopathy. The CDR3 coding sequence is TGTGCCAGCAGCGGGCGGGACGGAGCTAGCACAGATACGCAGTATTTT. It yields the protein CASSGRDGASTDTQYF.